One sample yielded the 7 T cell receptor beta chains listed below, sequenced in a study of shared clonotypes between healthy human individuals. Profiled with immunoSEQ multiplex PCR; TCRdb holds only in-frame clones, not every one. Among 2 million or so clones, 95% were seen once, and the ten largest hold 0.1% to 0.15%. Specimen: naive CD4+ T cells sorted from blood. The subset denotes: CD45RA+ positively selected. These receptor sequences come from a man between 18 and 29 years old in good health.

V gene TRBV19 combines with J gene TRBJ2-7, with D unresolved. The length of the CDR3 is 12 residues. V lost 5 bases, J lost 2 bases, and 7 bases lay in between. CDR1 is LNHDA and CDR2 is SQIVND in the germline V gene (reference sequence). The CDR3 DNA reads as TGTGCCAGTAGTTCCATAACCTACGAGCAGTACTTC. Residues: CASSSITYEQYF.

The genes are TRBV28 and TRBJ2-7; D perhaps matches TRBD1 (6 bases). Between the trimmed V and J ends, which lost 5 bases and 6 bases, there was a span of 26 bases. The CDR3 sequence is 17 residues long. Germline V lookup: CDR1 MDHEN, CDR2 SYDVKM. The CDR3 loop is CASSQSLGRPGEGEQYF. CDR3 in DNA: TGTGCCAGCAGTCAATCTCTTGGCCGGCCAGGGGAAGGCGAGCAGTACTTC.

V gene TRBV9 combines with J gene TRBJ2-5, with D possibly matching TRBD1 (6 bases). Per germline, CDR1 SGDLS and CDR2 YYNGEE. V was trimmed by 1 base and J by 5 bases, leaving 18 bases between them. The CDR3 covers 16 residues. The CDR3 sequence is CASSVRQGNFRETQYF. The CDR3 DNA follows: TGTGCCAGCAGCGTACGGCAGGGGAATTTTAGGGAGACCCAGTACTTC. The variable domain in full, with the rest retrieved from reference TRBV9 and TRBJ2-5, is DSGVTQTPKHLITATGQRVTLRCSPRSGDLSVYWYQQSLDQGLQFLIQYYNGEERAKGNILERFSAQQFPDLHSELNLSSLELGDSALYFCASSVRQGNFRETQYFGPGTRLLVL.

The chain recombines TRBV29-1 with TRBJ2-2, with 8 nucleotides matching TRBD1. CDR1 is SQVTM and CDR2 is ANQGSEA in the germline V gene. V was pared by 2 bases and J by 5 bases, with 7 bases of the junction left unmatched. The CDR3 loop spans 15 amino acids. The CDR3 region has the DNA TGCAGCGTTGAACCCAGGGGGCTGTCGACCGGGGAGCTGTTTTTT. This translates into CSVEPRGLSTGELFF.

The chain has TRBV18 and TRBJ2-5, with TRBD1 as a possible D gene (5 bases). The CDR3 is made up of 14 amino acids. Looked up from germline, CDR1 is KGHSH and CDR2 is LQKENI. V was clipped by 2 bases and J by 2 bases, with 9 bases between them. The CDR3: CASSPVAGQETQYF. DNA for the CDR3: TGTGCCAGCTCACCAGTTGCAGGGCAAGAGACCCAGTACTTC.

The rearrangement joins TRBV11-2 to TRBJ2-7, with TRBD1 matching 10 bases. The CDR3 totals 16 residues. The ends lost 0 bases at V and 3 bases at J; junction bases unmatched: 5. From germline, CDR1 is SGHAT and CDR2 FQNNGV. The chain's CDR3 is CASSLDLGQGVYEQYF. The CDR3 nucleotides are TGTGCCAGCAGCTTAGATCTCGGACAGGGGGTCTACGAGCAGTACTTC.

As to this clone: Additional DNA sequences in this sample encode the identical CDR3. This chain connects TRBV7-2 to TRBJ2-7; 9 bases line up with TRBD1. V shed 4 bases, J shed 1 base, and the junction held 5 bases outside the gene matches. Germline values: CDR1 SGHTA, CDR2 FQGNSA. The CDR3 is 15 residues long. For the CDR3, the DNA is TGTGCCAGCAGCTCTACCGGGACAGGGTCCTACGAGCAGTACTTC. It encodes CASSSTGTGSYEQYF.